Listed below are T cell receptor beta chains from one sample, sequenced in a study of human versus mouse CDR3 diversity and MHC coevolution. Method: immunoSEQ multiplex PCR; TCRdb's copy keeps in-frame clones and lacks some. This repertoire shows tens of thousands of clones, around 95% found once; its top ten account for approximately 1.4%. The sample taken for sequencing was naive CD4+ T cells from blood. The receptors shown here come from a person between 25 and 70 years old in good health. Both conserved end residues are part of each CDR3. A D gene is named only where the DNA matches it firmly. For some rows the clone size is stated as once, few or many, or as a class when expanded; others skip it.

v_call	clone_size	d_call	j_call	cdr3_aa	cdr3_nt
TRBV30	NA	NA	TRBJ1-6	CASPGNNSPLHF	TGTGCCTCCCCGGGGAATAATTCACCCCTCCACTTT
TRBV6-5	NA	TRBD1	TRBJ1-1	CASSSGTGGGVAFF	TGTGCCAGCAGTAGCGGGACAGGGGGCGGGGTAGCTTTCTTT
TRBV6-1	NA	NA	TRBJ2-7	CASTQEWGEYEQYF	TGTGCCAGCACTCAAGAGTGGGGGGAGTACGAGCAGTACTTC
TRBV7-9	NA	NA	TRBJ1-1	CASSSRGEAEAFF	TGTGCCAGCAGCTCCAGGGGCGAGGCTGAAGCTTTCTTT
TRBV2	NA	NA	TRBJ2-5	CASSETAQETQYF	TGTGCCAGCAGTGAGACAGCCCAAGAGACCCAGTACTTC
TRBV6-1	NA	NA	TRBJ2-7	CASSEKSPIKTDTYEQYF	TGTGCCAGCAGTGAAAAAAGTCCTATCAAGACGGACACCTACGAGCAGTACTTC
TRBV28	NA	TRBD1	TRBJ2-5	CASRASGQGGGGTQYF	TGTGCCAGCAGAGCTTCGGGACAGGGAGGTGGTGGGACCCAGTACTTC
TRBV27	NA	NA	TRBJ1-2	CASSIPGLKDGYTF	TGTGCCAGCAGTATCCCGGGGTTGAAGGATGGCTACACCTTC
TRBV28	NA	NA	TRBJ1-2	CASSFGGALLYGYTF	TGTGCCAGCAGTTTTGGAGGGGCTCTCCTCTATGGCTACACCTTC
TRBV6-1	once	NA	TRBJ2-7	CASSLEGAYEQYF	TGTGCCAGCAGTCTGGAGGGGGCATACGAGCAGTACTTC
TRBV29-1	NA	NA	TRBJ2-3	CSVTPSTDTQYF	TGCAGCGTTACTCCTTCCACAGATACGCAGTATTTT
TRBV6-6	NA	NA	TRBJ2-7	CASSQLGGEQYF	TGTGCCAGCAGTCAACTAGGGGGCGAGCAGTACTTC
TRBV29-1	NA	TRBD1	TRBJ2-7	CSPHPRDSGTYEQYF	TGCAGCCCTCACCCCCGGGACAGCGGAACCTACGAGCAGTACTTC
TRBV19	NA	NA	TRBJ1-2	CASSIVGQGNYGYTF	TGTGCCAGTAGTATAGTAGGGCAGGGGAACTATGGCTACACCTTC
TRBV7-9	NA	NA	TRBJ1-2	CASSTRTAYGYTF	TGTGCCAGCAGCACCCGGACAGCTTATGGCTACACCTTC
TRBV5-1	NA	TRBD1	TRBJ2-4	CASSAGGTKNIQYF	TGCGCCAGCAGCGCAGGGGGCACCAAAAACATTCAGTACTTC
TRBV6-4	NA	NA	TRBJ1-3	CASSDSTGSGNTIYF	TGTGCCAGCAGTGACTCGACGGGCTCTGGAAACACCATATATTTT
TRBV7-9	NA	NA	TRBJ1-2	CASSLRVGDGYTF	TGTGCCAGCAGCCTCAGGGTTGGAGATGGCTACACCTTC
TRBV2	NA	NA	TRBJ1-5	CASSEAIQGSNQPQHF	TGTGCCAGCAGTGAAGCTATACAGGGTAGCAATCAGCCCCAGCATTTT
TRBV28	NA	NA	TRBJ1-1	CASSLRFAGNTEAFF	TGTGCCAGCAGTTTAAGGTTTGCGGGGAACACTGAAGCTTTCTTT
TRBV18	NA	NA	TRBJ1-4	CASSPLVGGANEKLFF	TGTGCCAGCTCACCGTTAGTAGGGGGGGCCAATGAAAAACTGTTTTTT
TRBV6-6	NA	TRBD1	TRBJ2-7	CASSPGTGARYEQYF	TGTGCCAGCAGTCCCGGGACAGGGGCACGCTACGAGCAGTACTTC
TRBV6-5	NA	NA	TRBJ1-1	CASSYSLRGPEAFF	TGTGCCAGCAGTTACTCGCTCAGGGGCCCTGAAGCTTTCTTT
TRBV10-1	NA	NA	TRBJ1-1	CASSERARRTEAFF	TGCGCCAGCAGTGAGAGGGCGAGGAGGACTGAAGCTTTCTTT
TRBV28	NA	NA	TRBJ2-1	CASSVQRLGAGLYNEQFF	TGTGCCAGCAGTGTACAGCGTTTGGGGGCGGGCCTCTACAATGAGCAGTTCTTC
TRBV11-2	few	NA	TRBJ2-7	CASSLGSYEQYF	TGTGCCAGCAGCTTAGGCAGCTACGAGCAGTACTTC
TRBV6-1	NA	NA	TRBJ1-1	CASTWQTEAFF	TGTGCCAGCACATGGCAAACTGAAGCTTTCTTT
TRBV5-1	NA	TRBD1	TRBJ2-4	CASSALGQSLAKNIQYF	TGCGCCAGCAGCGCATTGGGACAGTCTTTAGCCAAAAACATTCAGTACTTC
TRBV2	few	TRBD1	TRBJ1-3	CASNSGQGPGNTIYF	TGTGCCAGCAATTCGGGACAGGGGCCTGGAAACACCATATATTTT
TRBV5-1	NA	TRBD1	TRBJ1-1	CASSLDTTGGTEAFF	TGCGCCAGCAGCTTGGATACTACAGGGGGCACTGAAGCTTTCTTT
TRBV5-5	NA	TRBD1	TRBJ1-2	CASSSTPGQGGYGYTF	TGTGCCAGCAGCTCCACCCCGGGACAGGGGGGATATGGCTACACCTTC
TRBV18	NA	TRBD2	TRBJ2-7	CASSPPLAGDYEQYF	TGTGCCAGCTCACCACCCCTAGCGGGAGACTACGAGCAGTACTTC
TRBV21-1	few	NA	TRBJ2-7	CASSKVLLAASYEQYF	TGTGCCAGCAGCAAAGTTCTTCTAGCGGCCTCCTACGAGCAGTACTTC
TRBV7-2	NA	NA	TRBJ2-1	CASSLGGLAHSEQFF	TGTGCCAGCAGCTTAGGGGGTCTAGCACATAGTGAGCAGTTCTTC
TRBV7-9	NA	TRBD1	TRBJ2-7	CASSLNRDRDLYEQYF	TGTGCCAGCAGCCTCAACCGGGACAGGGACCTCTACGAGCAGTACTTC
TRBV29-1	NA	NA	TRBJ2-2	CSADRDTVTGELFF	TGCAGCGCAGACCGGGACACGGTCACCGGGGAGCTGTTTTTT
TRBV7-3	NA	NA	TRBJ2-3	CASSINRAEGTDTQYF	TGTGCCAGCAGCATAAACAGGGCGGAGGGCACAGATACGCAGTATTTT
TRBV18	NA	TRBD1	TRBJ2-3	CASSSDRGRADTQYF	TGTGCCAGCTCATCGGACAGGGGTAGGGCAGATACGCAGTATTTT
TRBV28	NA	NA	TRBJ1-1	CASRSAVRGGAFF	TGTGCCAGCAGATCCGCCGTCCGAGGGGGAGCTTTCTTT
TRBV29-1	NA	TRBD1	TRBJ2-7	CSVGQGEGYEQYF	TGCAGCGTCGGACAGGGGGAAGGGTACGAGCAGTACTTC
TRBV5-1	NA	TRBD2	TRBJ2-7	CASSHQSGGGEQYF	TGCGCCAGCAGCCACCAGTCGGGGGGGGGCGAGCAGTACTTC
TRBV19	NA	TRBD2	TRBJ2-1	CASSMIAGGYNEQFF	TGTGCCAGTAGTATGATAGCGGGAGGTTACAATGAGCAGTTCTTC
TRBV19	NA	TRBD2	TRBJ2-2	CASSWTSGRRGELFF	TGTGCCAGTAGTTGGACTAGCGGGAGGAGGGGGGAGCTGTTTTTT
TRBV2	NA	NA	TRBJ2-7	CASSVEQYSYEQYF	TGTGCCAGCAGTGTGGAACAGTACTCCTACGAGCAGTACTTC
TRBV6-4	NA	TRBD2	TRBJ2-1	CASSRLAGGYEQFF	TGTGCCAGCAGTCGACTAGCGGGGGGGTATGAGCAGTTCTTC
TRBV5-1	once	TRBD2	TRBJ2-3	CASSSGTSGGATDTQYF	TGCGCCAGCAGCTCCGGGACTAGCGGGGGGGCGACAGATACGCAGTATTTT
TRBV5-1	once	NA	TRBJ2-5	CASSLGWTQETQYF	TGCGCCAGCAGCTTGGGATGGACACAAGAGACCCAGTACTTC
TRBV7-2	NA	TRBD1	TRBJ1-1	CASSLGPGQGFLEAFF	TGTGCCAGCAGCTTGGGCCCGGGACAGGGATTCCTTGAAGCTTTCTTT
TRBV6-5	NA	NA	TRBJ1-3	CASSYSRGNTIYF	TGTGCCAGCAGTTACTCCCGTGGAAACACCATATATTTT
TRBV5-1	once	TRBD2	TRBJ2-1	CASSLSAGLYNEQFF	TGCGCCAGCAGCTTATCAGCGGGGCTGTACAATGAGCAGTTCTTC
TRBV9	NA	TRBD2	TRBJ2-1	CASSVGLAGNNEQFF	TGTGCCAGCAGCGTAGGACTAGCGGGGAACAATGAGCAGTTCTTC
TRBV19	NA	TRBD1	TRBJ1-4	CATSDRGGEKLFF	TGTGCCACCTCAGACAGGGGGGGTGAAAAACTGTTTTTT
TRBV5-1	NA	NA	TRBJ1-6	CASSLQQSSYNSPLHF	TGCGCCAGCAGCTTACAACAGAGCTCCTATAATTCACCCCTCCACTTT